A few counts support the clone carrying this T cell receptor beta chain. Study processing details: Counts of nucleated cells, estimated from reference gene primer amplification, were obtained. Assay used: immunoSEQ multiplex PCR; TCRdb lists only in-frame clones, some missing. V and J calls plus clone size are reproduced from that table; the DNA served to infer D and trimming. The table has around 380,000 clones, approximately 77% seen once. The CDR3 has 13 amino acids. V shed 5 bases, J shed 8 bases, and the junction held 3 bases outside the gene matches. Per germline, CDR1 SGHRS and CDR2 YFSETQ. The record originates from a study of blood T cell repertoires in COVID-19.

What was sequenced was peripheral blood. The sequence was obtained from a human donor with acute or convalescent COVID-19. The donor label of this sample is uncertain. This chain joins TRBV5-1 and TRBJ2-2, with TRBD1 matching over 10 bases. The CDR3 here is CASSGTGDGELFF. CDR3 DNA: TGCGCCAGCAGTGGGACAGGGGATGGGGAGCTGTTTTTT.